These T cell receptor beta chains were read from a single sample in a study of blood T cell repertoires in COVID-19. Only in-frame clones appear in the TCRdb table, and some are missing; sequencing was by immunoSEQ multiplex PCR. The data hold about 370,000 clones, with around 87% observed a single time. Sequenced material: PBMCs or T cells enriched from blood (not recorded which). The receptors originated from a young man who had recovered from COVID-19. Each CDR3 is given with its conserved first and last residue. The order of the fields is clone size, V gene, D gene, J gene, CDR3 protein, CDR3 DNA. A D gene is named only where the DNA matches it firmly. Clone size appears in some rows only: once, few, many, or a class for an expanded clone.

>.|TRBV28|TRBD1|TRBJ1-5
CASSSPTGGQPQHF
TGTGCCAGCAGTTCCCCGACAGGGGGACAGCCCCAGCATTTT
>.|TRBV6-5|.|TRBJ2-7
CASSLRYPSYEQYF
TGTGCCAGCAGTCTACGATACCCCTCCTACGAGCAGTACTTC
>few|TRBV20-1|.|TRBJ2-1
CSASWRNEQFF
TGCAGTGCTAGTTGGCGGAATGAGCAGTTCTTC
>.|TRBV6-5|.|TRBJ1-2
CASSLTTASGGYTF
TGTGCCAGCAGCCTAACTACGGCCAGCGGCGGCTACACCTTC
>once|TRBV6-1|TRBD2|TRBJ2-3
CASSDFSGDPPEDTQYF
TGTGCCAGCAGTGACTTTAGCGGGGACCCTCCGGAAGATACGCAGTATTTT
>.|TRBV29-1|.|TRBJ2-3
CSVDEVHTQYF
TGCAGCGTTGACGAGGTTCATACGCAGTATTTT
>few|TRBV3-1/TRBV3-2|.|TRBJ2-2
CASSLGTATGELFF
TGTGCCAGCAGTCTCGGGACTGCTACCGGGGAGCTGTTTTTT
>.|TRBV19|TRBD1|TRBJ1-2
CASSMTGNYGYTF
TGTGCCAGTAGTATGACAGGGAACTATGGCTACACCTTC
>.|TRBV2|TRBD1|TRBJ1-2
CASSDRQGQGGYTF
TGTGCCAGCAGTGACCGACAGGGGCAAGGAGGCTACACCTTC
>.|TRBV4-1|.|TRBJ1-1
CASSQVTRRPGEAFF
TGCGCCAGCAGCCAAGTAACAAGGCGGCCGGGTGAAGCTTTCTTT
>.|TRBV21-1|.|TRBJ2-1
CASSKSGREVQFF
TGTGCCAGCAGCAAATCGGGCAGGGAAGTGCAGTTCTTC
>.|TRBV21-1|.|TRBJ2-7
CASSISPRGSSYEQYF
TGTGCCAGCAGTATAAGCCCTCGGGGGTCCTCCTACGAGCAGTACTTC
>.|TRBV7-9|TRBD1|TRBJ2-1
CGQGAYNEQFF
TGTGGCCAGGGGGCCTACAATGAGCAGTTCTTC
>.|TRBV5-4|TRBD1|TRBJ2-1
CASNIGAGGNEQFF
TGTGCCAGCAACATAGGGGCAGGGGGCAATGAGCAGTTCTTC
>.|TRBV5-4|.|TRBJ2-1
CASSLLVAASYNEQFF
TGTGCCAGCAGCTTGTTGGTAGCGGCCTCCTACAATGAGCAGTTCTTC